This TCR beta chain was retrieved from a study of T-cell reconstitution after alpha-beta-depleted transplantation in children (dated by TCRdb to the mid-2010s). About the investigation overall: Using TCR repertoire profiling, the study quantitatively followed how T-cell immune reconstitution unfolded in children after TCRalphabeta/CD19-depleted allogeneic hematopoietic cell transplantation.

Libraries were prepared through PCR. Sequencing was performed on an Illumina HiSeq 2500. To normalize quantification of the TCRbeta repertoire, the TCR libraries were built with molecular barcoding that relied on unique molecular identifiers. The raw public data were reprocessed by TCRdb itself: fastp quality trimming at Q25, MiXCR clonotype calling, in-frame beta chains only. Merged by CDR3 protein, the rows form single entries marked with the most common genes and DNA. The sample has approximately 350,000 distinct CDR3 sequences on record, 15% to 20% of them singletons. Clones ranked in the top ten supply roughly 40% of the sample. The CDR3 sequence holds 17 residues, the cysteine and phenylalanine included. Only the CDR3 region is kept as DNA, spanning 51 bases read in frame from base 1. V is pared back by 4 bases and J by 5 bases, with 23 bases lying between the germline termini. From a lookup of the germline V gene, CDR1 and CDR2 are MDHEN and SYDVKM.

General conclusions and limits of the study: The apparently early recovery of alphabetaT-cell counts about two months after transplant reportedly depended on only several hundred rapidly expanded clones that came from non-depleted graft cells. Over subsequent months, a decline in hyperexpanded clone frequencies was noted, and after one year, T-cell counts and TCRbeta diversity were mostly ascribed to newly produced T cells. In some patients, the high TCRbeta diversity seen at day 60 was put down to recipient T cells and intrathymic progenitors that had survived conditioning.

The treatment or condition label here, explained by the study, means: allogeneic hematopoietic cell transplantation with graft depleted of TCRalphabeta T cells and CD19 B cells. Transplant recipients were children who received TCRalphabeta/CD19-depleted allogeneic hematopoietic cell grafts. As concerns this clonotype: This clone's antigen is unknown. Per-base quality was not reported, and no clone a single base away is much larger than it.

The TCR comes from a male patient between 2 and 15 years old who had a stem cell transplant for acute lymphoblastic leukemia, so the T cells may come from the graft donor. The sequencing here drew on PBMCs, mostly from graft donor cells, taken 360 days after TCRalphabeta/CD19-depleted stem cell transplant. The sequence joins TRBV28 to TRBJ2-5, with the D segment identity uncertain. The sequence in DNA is TGTGCCAGCAGTTCACCCTTATCCCTACAGAGGCCGGAGACCCAGTACTTC. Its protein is CASSSPLSLQRPETQYF.